Listed below are T cell receptor beta chains from one sample, sequenced in a study of T cells in Graves' hyperthyroidism and ophthalmopathy. MiXCR, run by TCRdb on the multiplex PCR reads, gives a single entry per CDR3 protein. The data show around 340,000 distinct CDR3 sequences, over 20% seen once. Material: blood. These receptors were collected from a woman aged 45-59 years with Graves' hyperthyroidism. Each CDR3 is given with its conserved first and last residue. A D gene is named only where the DNA matches it firmly. For some rows the clone size is stated as once, few or many, or as a class when expanded; others skip it.

many	TRBV20-1	TRBD1	TRBJ1-4	TGCAGTGCCACAGGGACAGGGGGATTTAATGAAAAACTGTTTTTT	CSATGTGGFNEKLFF
many	TRBV6-6	-	TRBJ2-7	TGTGCCAGCAGTTACCTGGCAACCTACGAGCAGTACTTC	CASSYLATYEQYF
-	TRBV3-1	TRBD2	TRBJ2-3	TGTGCCAGCAGCACTCGATCGGGACTAGTGGCAGATACGCAGTATTTT	CASSTRSGLVADTQYF
once	TRBV28	TRBD2	TRBJ2-1	TGTGCCAGTTTTTCTAGCGGGTCTAATGAGCAGTTCTTC	CASFSSGSNEQFF
many	TRBV5-1	-	TRBJ2-2	TGCGCCAGCAGCTTAGGAGGGGCACTCACCGGGGAGCTGTTTTTT	CASSLGGALTGELFF
few	TRBV19	-	TRBJ1-1	TGTGCCAGTAGCCTAACAGGGTCCCCGACTGAAGCTTTCTTT	CASSLTGSPTEAFF
few	TRBV9	-	TRBJ2-5	TGTGCCAGCAGCGTAGGGGGACTGGAAGCTGAGACCCAGTACTTC	CASSVGGLEAETQYF
-	TRBV20-1	-	TRBJ1-5	TGCAGTGCCGAGAAGTCGGGTAATCAGCCCCAGCATTTT	CSAEKSGNQPQHF
-	TRBV20-1	TRBD2	TRBJ2-7	TGCAGTGCTACCGGGACTAGCGGGAGTCACGAGCAGTACTTC	CSATGTSGSHEQYF
-	TRBV20-1	-	TRBJ2-7	TGCAGTGCTAGAGGGGGGCCCGGGTACGAGCAGTACTTC	CSARGGPGYEQYF
many	TRBV28	-	TRBJ1-5	TGTGCCAGCAGTCTTCCCCGGGGAGGGAGGCCCAATCAGCCCCAGCATTTT	CASSLPRGGRPNQPQHF
many	TRBV6-1	-	TRBJ2-1	TGTGCCAGCAGGAGAGGACACCTTAGCTCCTACAATGAGCAGTTCTTC	CASRRGHLSSYNEQFF
-	TRBV19	-	TRBJ1-5	TGTGCCAGTAGTATACAGGGTGTATCGGAGCCCCAGCATTTT	CASSIQGVSEPQHF
few	TRBV25-1	-	TRBJ2-2	TGTGCCAGCAGCAGTCCGGGGGCTTACACCGGGGAGCTGTTTTTT	CASSSPGAYTGELFF
-	TRBV12-3/TRBV12-4	-	TRBJ1-1	TGTGCCAGCAGTCGTCCCAGGCCTTCGAACACTGAAGCTTTCTTT	CASSRPRPSNTEAFF
-	TRBV18	-	TRBJ2-6	TGTGCCAGCTCAAAAGACCTGGGCCAGTACTCTGGGGCCAACGTCCTGACTTTC	CASSKDLGQYSGANVLTF
-	TRBV6-1	TRBD2	TRBJ2-7	TGTGCCAGCAGTGTAACGGGACTAGCGTTCGACGAGCAGTACTTC	CASSVTGLAFDEQYF
few	TRBV6-2/TRBV6-3	TRBD1	TRBJ1-1	TGTGCCAGCAGTTACTCGACAGGGACTCACACTGAAGCTTTCTTT	CASSYSTGTHTEAFF
many	TRBV28	-	TRBJ2-7	TGTGCCAGCAGGGGGGACGGCAACGAGCAGTACTTC	CASRGDGNEQYF
-	TRBV11-2	TRBD1	TRBJ1-2	TGTGCCAGCAGCACCGGGACAGGGGTACGCTATGGCTACACCTTC	CASSTGTGVRYGYTF
few	TRBV6-2/TRBV6-3	TRBD1	TRBJ2-7	TGTGCCAGCAGTTACTCGACATCGGGGACAGACCTTAGGGAGCAGTACTTC	CASSYSTSGTDLREQYF
-	TRBV20-1	TRBD2	TRBJ2-1	TGCAGTGCTAGAACTAAAGCGGGGGCGTTCCACAATGAGCAGTTCTTC	CSARTKAGAFHNEQFF
-	TRBV5-5	-	TRBJ2-5	TGTGCCAGCAGCTCATACCCCGGGACAACTAAAGAGACCCAGTACTTC	CASSSYPGTTKETQYF
many	TRBV30	-	TRBJ1-4	TGTGCCTGGAGTGTAAGTGTCGTGAATGAAAAACTGTTTTTT	CAWSVSVVNEKLFF
many	TRBV11-3	TRBD2	TRBJ2-7	TGTGCCAGCAGCTTAAGGGTGAGGCGGGAGGTCGACGAGCAGTACTTC	CASSLRVRREVDEQYF
many	TRBV9	-	TRBJ2-3	TGTGCCAGCTCCCCTTTCAGGGGCGCGACAGATACGCAGTATTTT	CASSPFRGATDTQYF
once	TRBV6-1	-	TRBJ2-7	TGTGCCAGCAGTGACTTCCTCGACAGGCGCGAGCAGTACTTC	CASSDFLDRREQYF
many	TRBV20-1	-	TRBJ1-1	TGCAGTGCGCGAACCCCGGAGGGGCTGAACACTGAAGCTTTCTTT	CSARTPEGLNTEAFF
few	TRBV4-2	-	TRBJ1-1	TGTGCCAGCAGGATAGAGACCCAAATGAACACTGAAGCTTTCTTT	CASRIETQMNTEAFF
many	TRBV6-1	-	TRBJ1-1	TGTGCCAGCAGTCCCCCTTGGGGAAACACTGAAGCTTTCTTT	CASSPPWGNTEAFF
once	TRBV30	TRBD1	TRBJ1-4	TGTGCCTGGAGAGGACAGGGGTGGGAAAAACTGTTTTTT	CAWRGQGWEKLFF
few	TRBV27	TRBD2	TRBJ2-3	TGTGCCAGCAGGCTAGCGGGGGGATTAAGCACAGATACGCAGTATTTT	CASRLAGGLSTDTQYF
-	TRBV7-3	-	TRBJ1-1	TGTGCCAGCAGCTCCAGTGGGACAACGGCTTTCTTT	CASSSSGTTAFF
-	TRBV7-3	-	TRBJ2-3	TGTGCCAGCAGCTTAACGTGGAACACAGATACGCAGTATTTT	CASSLTWNTDTQYF
many	TRBV11-1	TRBD2	TRBJ2-2	TGTGCCAGCAGCTCAGGAGGATTAGCGGGAGAAACCGGGGAGCTGTTTTTT	CASSSGGLAGETGELFF
few	TRBV10-3	-	TRBJ1-1	TGTGCCACTAGGGGAAACACTGAAGCTTTCTTT	CATRGNTEAFF
few	TRBV7-7	-	TRBJ2-1	TGTGCTGGCAGCTTAGGCCCAAGCTCCTACAATGAGCAGTTCTTC	CAGSLGPSSYNEQFF
few	TRBV2	TRBD1	TRBJ1-5	TGTGCCAGCAGGGAGGACAGGGGTAGCCAGCCCCAGCATTTT	CASREDRGSQPQHF
many	TRBV27	-	TRBJ1-4	TGTGCCAGCAGTTTATTTATGCCGGGACATGGGAATGAAAAACTGTTTTTT	CASSLFMPGHGNEKLFF
few	TRBV20-1	-	TRBJ2-3	TGCAGTGCTACACCGGGTCCCTTCCCGCAGTATTTT	CSATPGPFPQYF